This TCR beta chain was sequenced in a study of CD8 T cells in ankylosing spondylitis. The study's findings and limits: Researchers reportedly found disease-linked clones significantly enriched in matched ankylosing spondylitis synovial fluid. A number of the motif variants had already been described in reactive arthritis synovial fluid and blood.

Per the germline V gene, CDR1 is DFQATT and CDR2 is SNEGSKA (reference sequence). This CDR3 is built from 15 residues. V was trimmed by 2 bases and J by 0 bases, leaving 14 bases between them. This clonotype was observed at least ten times. Its antigen is not identified. TCRdb reanalysed the 5' RACE reads using MiXCR and keeps one entry per CDR3 protein. Among around 130,000 distinct CDR3 sequences listed, over 6% were seen once. The TCR comes from a male donor with ankylosing spondylitis or in good health (not recorded which). The chain couples TRBV20-1 to TRBJ2-7; D is perhaps TRBD1 or TRBD2 (6 bases each). Sequencing was done on a sample of blood, either unsorted or a sorted T cell fraction (not recorded which). This CDR3 reads CSARPPGALSYEQYF. For the CDR3, the DNA is TGCAGTGCTAGACCCCCGGGGGCCCTCTCCTACGAGCAGTACTTC.